The T cell receptor (beta chain) described here comes from a study of shared clonotypes between healthy human individuals. TCRdb keeps only in-frame clones here, not all; method: immunoSEQ multiplex PCR. The table shows over 950,000 clones, with around three quarters occurring only once. V was shortened by 8 bases and J by 4 bases, with 19 bases between the two germline ends. The germline gives CDR1 SGDLS, CDR2 YYNGEE. This CDR3 is built from 15 residues. This TCR came from a man between 18 and 35 years old in good health. Some clones in this sample may be carry-over from other donors' samples. The V gene is TRBV9, the J gene TRBJ1-5; D is unresolved. The material sequenced was memory CD4+ T cells from PBMCs. Noted subset: CD45RA-negative fraction. CDR3 loop: CARRRIASDNQPQHF. CDR3 nucleotide sequence: TGTGCCAGACGACGGATCGCCTCCGATAATCAGCCCCAGCATTTT.